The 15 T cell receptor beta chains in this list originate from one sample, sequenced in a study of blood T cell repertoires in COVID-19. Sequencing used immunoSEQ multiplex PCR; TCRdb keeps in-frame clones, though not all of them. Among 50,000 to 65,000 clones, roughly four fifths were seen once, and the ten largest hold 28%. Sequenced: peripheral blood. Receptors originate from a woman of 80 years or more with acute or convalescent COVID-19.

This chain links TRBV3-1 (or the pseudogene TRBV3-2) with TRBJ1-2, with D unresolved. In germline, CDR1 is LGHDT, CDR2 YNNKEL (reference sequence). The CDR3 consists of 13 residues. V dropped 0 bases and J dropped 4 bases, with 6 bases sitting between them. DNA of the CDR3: TGTGCCAGCAGCCAAGATTTTAGCTATGGCTACACCTTC. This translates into CASSQDFSYGYTF.

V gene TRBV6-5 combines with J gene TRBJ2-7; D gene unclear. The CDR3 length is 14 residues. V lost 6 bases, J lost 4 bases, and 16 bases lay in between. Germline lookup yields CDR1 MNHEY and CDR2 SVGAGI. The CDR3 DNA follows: TGTGCCAGCAGCGTCGGCTTGTCGGGTTACGAGCAGTACTTC. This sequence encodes CASSVGLSGYEQYF.

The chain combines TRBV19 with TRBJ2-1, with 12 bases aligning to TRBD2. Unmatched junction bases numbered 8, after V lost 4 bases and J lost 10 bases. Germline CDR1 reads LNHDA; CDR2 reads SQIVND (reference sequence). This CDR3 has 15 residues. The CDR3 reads CASSRSTSGSVEQFF. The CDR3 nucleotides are TGTGCCAGTAGTAGGTCGACTAGCGGGAGTGTAGAGCAGTTCTTC.

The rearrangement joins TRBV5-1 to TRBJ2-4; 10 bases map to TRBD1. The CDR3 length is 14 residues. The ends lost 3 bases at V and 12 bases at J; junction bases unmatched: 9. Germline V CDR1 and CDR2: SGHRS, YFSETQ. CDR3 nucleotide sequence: TGCGCCAGCAGCTATACACCGGGACAGGGGTATCAGTACTTC. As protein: CASSYTPGQGYQYF.

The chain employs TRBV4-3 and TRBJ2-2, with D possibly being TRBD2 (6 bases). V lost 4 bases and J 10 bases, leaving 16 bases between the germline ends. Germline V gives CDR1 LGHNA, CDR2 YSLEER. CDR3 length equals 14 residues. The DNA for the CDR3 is TGCGCCAGCAGCCTAGGTCCGGGAGAAACGGAGCTGTTTTTT. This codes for CASSLGPGETELFF.

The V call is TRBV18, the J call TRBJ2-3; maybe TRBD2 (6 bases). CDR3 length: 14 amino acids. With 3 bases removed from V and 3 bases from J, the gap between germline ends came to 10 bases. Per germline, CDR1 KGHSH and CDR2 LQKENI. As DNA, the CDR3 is TGTGCCAGCTCACCTGCGGGAAGGACAGATACGCAGTATTTT. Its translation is CASSPAGRTDTQYF.

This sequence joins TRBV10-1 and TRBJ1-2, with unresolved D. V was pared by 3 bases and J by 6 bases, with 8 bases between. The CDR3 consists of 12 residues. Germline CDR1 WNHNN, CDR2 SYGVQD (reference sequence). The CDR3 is CASSDIGNGYTF. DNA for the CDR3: TGCGCCAGCAGTGACATCGGGAATGGCTACACCTTC.

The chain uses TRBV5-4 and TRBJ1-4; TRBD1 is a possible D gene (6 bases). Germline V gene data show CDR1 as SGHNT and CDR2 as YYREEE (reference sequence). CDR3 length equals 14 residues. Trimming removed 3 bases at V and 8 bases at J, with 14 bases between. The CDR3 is CASSSTGLTEKLFF. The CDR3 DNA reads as TGTGCCAGCAGCTCGACAGGACTGACCGAAAAACTGTTTTTT.

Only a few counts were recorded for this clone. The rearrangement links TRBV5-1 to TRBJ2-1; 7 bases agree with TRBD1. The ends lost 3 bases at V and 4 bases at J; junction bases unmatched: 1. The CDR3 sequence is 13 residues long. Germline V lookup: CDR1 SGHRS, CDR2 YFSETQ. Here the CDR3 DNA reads TGCGCCAGCAGCTGGGGACAGTACAATGAGCAGTTCTTC. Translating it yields CASSWGQYNEQFF. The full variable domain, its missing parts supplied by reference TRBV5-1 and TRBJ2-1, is KAGVTQTPRYLIKTRGQQVTLSCSPISGHRSVSWYQQTPGQGLQFLFEYFSETQRNKGNFPGRFSGRQFSNSRSEMNVSTLELGDSALYLCASSWGQYNEQFFGPGTRLTVL.

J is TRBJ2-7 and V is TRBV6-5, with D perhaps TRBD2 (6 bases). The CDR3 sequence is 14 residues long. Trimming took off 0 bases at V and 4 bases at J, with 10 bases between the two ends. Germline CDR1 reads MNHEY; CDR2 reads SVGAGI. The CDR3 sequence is CASSYSGSGYEQYF. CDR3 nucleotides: TGTGCCAGCAGTTACTCAGGTAGCGGATACGAGCAGTACTTC.

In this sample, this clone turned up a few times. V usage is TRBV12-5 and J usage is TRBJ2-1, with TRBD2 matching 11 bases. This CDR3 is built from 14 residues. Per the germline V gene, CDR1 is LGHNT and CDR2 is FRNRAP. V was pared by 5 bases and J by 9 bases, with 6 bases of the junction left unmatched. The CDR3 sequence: CASGISGRVGEQFF. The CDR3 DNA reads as TGTGCTAGTGGTATTAGCGGGAGGGTGGGTGAGCAGTTCTTC.

CDR3 amino acids: CASSLPGGEQYF. The CDR3, as DNA: TGTGCCAGCAGCCTCCCAGGGGGCGAGCAGTACTTC. V is TRBV27 and J is TRBJ2-7, with 7 bases that match TRBD1. This CDR3 has 12 amino acids. Germline V gene lookup returns CDR1 MNHEY and CDR2 SMNVEV (reference sequence). Germline trimming cut 6 bases from V and 6 bases from J; bases unmatched to any gene: 5.

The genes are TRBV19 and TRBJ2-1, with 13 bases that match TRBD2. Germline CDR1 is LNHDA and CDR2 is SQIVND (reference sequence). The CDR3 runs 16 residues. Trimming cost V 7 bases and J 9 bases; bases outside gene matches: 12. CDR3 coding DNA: TGTGCCAGTAAACCTTACGGGACTAGCGGGATCGGTGAGCAGTTCTTC. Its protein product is CASKPYGTSGIGEQFF.

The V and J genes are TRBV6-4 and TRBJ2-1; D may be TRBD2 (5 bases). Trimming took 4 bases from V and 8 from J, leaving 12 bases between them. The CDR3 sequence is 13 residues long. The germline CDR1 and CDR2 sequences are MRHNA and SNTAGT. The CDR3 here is CASSVRNSDEQFF. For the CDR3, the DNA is TGTGCCAGCAGTGTCAGGAATAGCGATGAGCAGTTCTTC.

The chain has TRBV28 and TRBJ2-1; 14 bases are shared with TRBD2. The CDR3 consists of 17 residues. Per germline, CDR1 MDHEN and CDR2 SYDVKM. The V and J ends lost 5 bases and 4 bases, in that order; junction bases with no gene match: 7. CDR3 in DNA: TGTGCCAGCAGTCAACCGGGACTAGCGGGAGTGTACAATGAGCAGTTCTTC. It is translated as CASSQPGLAGVYNEQFF.